These T cell receptor beta chains were read from a single sample in a study of cytomegalovirus exposure and HLA in healthy donors. Profiling relied on immunoSEQ multiplex PCR, and the TCRdb table lists in-frame clones only, not all of them. The table lists roughly 130,000 clones, around three quarters of them singletons, with roughly 5.7% in the top ten. Sequencing input: PBMCs. The source is a man younger than 45 in good health and CMV-seronegative. Each CDR3 is given with its conserved first and last residue. D genes are given only for firm matches. A row's size may be missing; if present it is once, few, many or a size class.

clone_size: NA; v_call: TRBV29-1; j_call: TRBJ2-7; d_call: TRBD2; cdr3_aa: CSVEYLKAGVGEQYF; cdr3_nt: TGCAGCGTTGAATACCTCAAAGCGGGAGTAGGCGAGCAGTACTTC
clone_size: few; v_call: TRBV6-5; j_call: TRBJ2-2; d_call: TRBD2; cdr3_aa: CASSYSSGNTGELFF; cdr3_nt: TGTGCCAGCAGTTATTCTAGCGGCAACACCGGGGAGCTGTTTTTT
clone_size: NA; v_call: TRBV30; j_call: TRBJ2-7; d_call: NA; cdr3_aa: CAWSSGSGAHEQYF; cdr3_nt: TGTGCCTGGAGTTCTGGGTCAGGGGCCCACGAGCAGTACTTC
clone_size: NA; v_call: TRBV28; j_call: TRBJ2-2; d_call: NA; cdr3_aa: CASRTRNTGELFF; cdr3_nt: TGTGCCAGCAGAACAAGGAACACCGGGGAGCTGTTTTTT
clone_size: once; v_call: TRBV7-2; j_call: TRBJ1-2; d_call: NA; cdr3_aa: CASSLVQGGTEGYTF; cdr3_nt: TGTGCCAGCAGCTTAGTCCAGGGAGGGACTGAGGGCTACACCTTC
clone_size: NA; v_call: TRBV2; j_call: TRBJ2-7; d_call: TRBD2; cdr3_aa: CASLMRGTSYEQYF; cdr3_nt: TGTGCCAGCCTTATGCGGGGGACCTCCTACGAGCAGTACTTC
clone_size: NA; v_call: TRBV16; j_call: TRBJ1-4; d_call: NA; cdr3_aa: CASSQSGPGQGEKLFF; cdr3_nt: TGTGCCAGCAGCCAATCGGGGCCAGGCCAGGGTGAAAAACTGTTTTTT
clone_size: NA; v_call: TRBV6-5; j_call: TRBJ1-4; d_call: TRBD1; cdr3_aa: CASSYTGQGGEKLFF; cdr3_nt: TGTGCCAGCAGTTACACCGGACAGGGCGGGGAAAAACTGTTTTTT
clone_size: NA; v_call: TRBV4-2; j_call: TRBJ1-3; d_call: NA; cdr3_aa: CASSQDWGDSGNTIYF; cdr3_nt: TGTGCCAGCAGCCAAGATTGGGGCGACTCTGGAAACACCATATATTTT
clone_size: NA; v_call: TRBV28; j_call: TRBJ1-5; d_call: NA; cdr3_aa: CAVKGGNQPQHF; cdr3_nt: TGTGCCGTCAAGGGGGGCAATCAGCCCCAGCATTTT
clone_size: NA; v_call: TRBV5-4; j_call: TRBJ1-1; d_call: NA; cdr3_aa: CASRQDSSNTEAFF; cdr3_nt: TGTGCCAGCAGACAAGACAGTTCGAACACTGAAGCTTTCTTT